The entry that follows covers one T cell receptor (beta chain) sequence. Its antigen remains unknown. This specimen belongs to a study of shared clonotypes between healthy human individuals. Points from the study as a whole: Relative to clonotypes present in all four donors, those not shared had lower generation probabilities. Naive CD4 clonotype sharing across a few donors was roughly 5%.

Several immunoSEQ plates held equal portions of the genomic DNA taken from each subset. Generated by immunoSEQ multiplex PCR, the TCRdb table keeps only in-frame clones and is missing some. The profile shows more than 1,200,000 clones, roughly 98.5% of them singletons. This CDR3 is 15 amino acids long. Trimming removed 2 bases at V and 5 bases at J, with 10 bases between. Per the germline V gene, CDR1 is KGHSH and CDR2 is LQKENI. The clonotype originates from a man aged 30-40 years in good health. Sequenced input: naive CD4+ T cells sorted from blood. Specified subset: CD45RA+ positively selected. V and J are TRBV18 and TRBJ2-6, with D possibly TRBD2 on 6 matching bases. CDR3 bases: TGTGCCAGCTCACCAGGCGGGATCTGGGCCAACGTCCTGACTTTC. Amino acids: CASSPGGIWANVLTF. The whole variable domain, filled in from reference TRBV18 and TRBJ2-6, reads NAGVMQNPRHLVRRRGQEARLRCSPMKGHSHVYWYRQLPEEGLKFMVYLQKENIIDESGMPKERFSAEFPKEGPSILRIQQVVRGDSAAYFCASSPGGIWANVLTFGAGSRLTVL.